These 2 T cell receptor beta chains came from one sample sequenced in a study of blood T cell repertoires in COVID-19. The assay was immunoSEQ multiplex PCR, and TCRdb's table has in-frame clones only and misses some. The repertoire holds a few hundred thousand clones, with approximately 81% as singletons. The sequencing sample was made of peripheral blood. The origin of the receptors is a woman aged 18-29 years with acute or convalescent COVID-19.

This clone was detected ten times or more. The genes are TRBV7-2 and TRBJ1-3, with TRBD1 matching over 10 bases. Germline loops: CDR1 SGHTA, CDR2 FQGNSA. The CDR3 contains 15 residues. Trimming removed 6 bases from V and 2 bases from J; junction bases left unmatched: 4. The CDR3: CASRPDRGPGNTIYF. The CDR3 DNA reads as TGTGCCAGCAGACCCGACAGGGGGCCTGGAAACACCATATATTTT.

This sequence joins TRBV7-9 and TRBJ1-3, with TRBD1 as a possible D gene (6 bases). The CDR3 spans 21 residues. Between the trimmed V and J ends, which lost 7 bases and 0 bases, there was a span of 31 bases. Germline V lookup: CDR1 SEHNR, CDR2 FQNEAQ (reference sequence). CDR3 sequence reads: CASINLLGGQGYRASGNTIYF. CDR3 DNA sequence: TGTGCCAGCATCAACCTCTTAGGTGGTCAAGGGTACAGGGCCTCTGGAAACACCATATATTTT.